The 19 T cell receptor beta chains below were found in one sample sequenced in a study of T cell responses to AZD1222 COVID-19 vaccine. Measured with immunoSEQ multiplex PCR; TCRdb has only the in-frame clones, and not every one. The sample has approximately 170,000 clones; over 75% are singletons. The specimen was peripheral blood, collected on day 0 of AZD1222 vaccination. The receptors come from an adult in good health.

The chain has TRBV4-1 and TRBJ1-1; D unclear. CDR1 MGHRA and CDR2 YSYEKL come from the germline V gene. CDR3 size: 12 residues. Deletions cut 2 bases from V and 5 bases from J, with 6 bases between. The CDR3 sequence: CASSQTRTEAFF. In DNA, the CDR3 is TGCGCCAGCAGCCAAACCCGGACTGAAGCTTTCTTT.

The CDR3, as DNA: TGTGCCAGCAGCCCCACCCGGGGACAGGGGCTCTTACGATACAATGAGCAGTTCTTC. Residues: CASSPTRGQGLLRYNEQFF. The rearrangement joins TRBV14 to TRBJ2-1; 10 bases agree with TRBD1. The germline CDR1 and CDR2 sequences are SGHDN and FVKESK. The CDR3 loop spans 19 amino acids. After removal of 4 bases from V and 4 bases from J, the junction contained 16 bases not matched to a gene.

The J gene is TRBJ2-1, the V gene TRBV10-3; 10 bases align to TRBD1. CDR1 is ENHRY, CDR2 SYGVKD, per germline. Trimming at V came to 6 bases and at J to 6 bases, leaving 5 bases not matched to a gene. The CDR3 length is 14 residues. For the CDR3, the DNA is TGTGCCATCAGACCGGGACAGGGGTTCAATGAGCAGTTCTTC. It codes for CAIRPGQGFNEQFF.

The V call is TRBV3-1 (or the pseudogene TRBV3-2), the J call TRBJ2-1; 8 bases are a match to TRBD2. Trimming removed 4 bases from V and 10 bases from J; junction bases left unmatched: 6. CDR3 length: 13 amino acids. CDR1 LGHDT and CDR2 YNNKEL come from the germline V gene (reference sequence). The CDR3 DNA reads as TGTGCCAGCAGCCGAGAAGCTAGCGGGGAGCAGTTCTTC. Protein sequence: CASSREASGEQFF.

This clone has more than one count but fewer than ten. The CDR3 reads CASSDPGLVRHEQFF. The CDR3 DNA follows: TGTGCCAGCAGTGATCCGGGACTAGTTCGTCATGAGCAGTTCTTC. V gene TRBV6-1 combines with J gene TRBJ2-1; 8 bases fit TRBD2. The germline V gene has CDR1 MNHNS and CDR2 SASEGT. There are 15 residues in the CDR3. The trim removed 3 bases at V and 8 bases at J, leaving 9 bases unmatched.

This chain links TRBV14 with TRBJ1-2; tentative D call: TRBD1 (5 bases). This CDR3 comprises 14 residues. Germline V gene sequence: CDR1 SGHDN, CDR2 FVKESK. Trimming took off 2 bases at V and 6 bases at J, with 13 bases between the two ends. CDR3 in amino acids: CASSQWQGEDGYTF. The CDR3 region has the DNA TGTGCCAGCAGCCAATGGCAGGGAGAGGATGGCTACACCTTC.

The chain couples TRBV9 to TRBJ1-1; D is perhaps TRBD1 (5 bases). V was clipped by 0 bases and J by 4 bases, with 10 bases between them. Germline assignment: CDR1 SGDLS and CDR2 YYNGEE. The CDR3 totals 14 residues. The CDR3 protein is CASSVVGGVTEAFF. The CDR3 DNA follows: TGTGCCAGCAGCGTAGTCGGGGGAGTCACTGAAGCTTTCTTT.

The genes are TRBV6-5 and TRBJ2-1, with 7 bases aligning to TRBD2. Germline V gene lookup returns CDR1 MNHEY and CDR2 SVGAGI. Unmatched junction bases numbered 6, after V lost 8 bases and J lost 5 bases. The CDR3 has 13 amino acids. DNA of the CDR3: TGTGCCAGCGGGGGAGGGTGGGACAATGAGCAGTTCTTC. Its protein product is CASGGGWDNEQFF.

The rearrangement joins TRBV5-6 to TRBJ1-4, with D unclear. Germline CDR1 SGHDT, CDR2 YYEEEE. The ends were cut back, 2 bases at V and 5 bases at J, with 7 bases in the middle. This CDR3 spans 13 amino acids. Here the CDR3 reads CASSLAVNEKLFF. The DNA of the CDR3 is TGTGCCAGCAGCTTAGCAGTGAATGAAAAACTGTTTTTT.

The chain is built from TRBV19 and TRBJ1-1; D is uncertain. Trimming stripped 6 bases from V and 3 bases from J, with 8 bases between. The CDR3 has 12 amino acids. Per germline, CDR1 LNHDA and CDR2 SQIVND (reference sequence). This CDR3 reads CASRDGYTEAFF. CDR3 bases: TGTGCCAGTAGAGACGGGTACACTGAAGCTTTCTTT.

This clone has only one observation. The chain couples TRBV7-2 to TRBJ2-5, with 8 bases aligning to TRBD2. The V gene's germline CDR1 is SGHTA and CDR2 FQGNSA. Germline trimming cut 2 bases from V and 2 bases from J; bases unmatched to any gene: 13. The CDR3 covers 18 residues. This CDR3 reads CASSLPKAGVGFQETQYF. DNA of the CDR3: TGTGCCAGCAGCTTACCTAAAGCGGGGGTTGGATTTCAAGAGACCCAGTACTTC.

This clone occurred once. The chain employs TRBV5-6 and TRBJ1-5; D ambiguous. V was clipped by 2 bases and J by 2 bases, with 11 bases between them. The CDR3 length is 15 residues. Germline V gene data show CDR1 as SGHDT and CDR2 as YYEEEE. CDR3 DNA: TGTGCCAGCAGCTTTGGCGGATCGGGCAATCAGCCCCAGCATTTT. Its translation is CASSFGGSGNQPQHF.

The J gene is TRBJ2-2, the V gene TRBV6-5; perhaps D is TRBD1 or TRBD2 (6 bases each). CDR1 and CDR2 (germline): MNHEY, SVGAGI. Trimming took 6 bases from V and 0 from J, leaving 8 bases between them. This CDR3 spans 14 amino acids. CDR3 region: CASSGGANTGELFF. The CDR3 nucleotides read TGTGCCAGCAGCGGGGGCGCGAACACCGGGGAGCTGTTTTTT.

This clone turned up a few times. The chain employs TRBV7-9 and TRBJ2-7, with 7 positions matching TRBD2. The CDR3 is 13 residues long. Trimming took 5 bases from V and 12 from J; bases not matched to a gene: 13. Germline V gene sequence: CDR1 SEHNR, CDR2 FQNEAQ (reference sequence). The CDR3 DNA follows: TGTGCCAGCAGCCGAGAAGCGGGGTCCAGAACGTACGTC. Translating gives CASSREAGSRTYV.

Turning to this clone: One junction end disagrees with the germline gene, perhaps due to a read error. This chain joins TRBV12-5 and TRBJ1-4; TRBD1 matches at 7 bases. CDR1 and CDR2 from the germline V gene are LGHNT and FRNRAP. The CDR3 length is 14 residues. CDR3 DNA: TGTGCTAGTGGCTTGGGACAGCATAATGAAAAACTGTTTTTT. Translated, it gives CASGLGQHNEKLFF.

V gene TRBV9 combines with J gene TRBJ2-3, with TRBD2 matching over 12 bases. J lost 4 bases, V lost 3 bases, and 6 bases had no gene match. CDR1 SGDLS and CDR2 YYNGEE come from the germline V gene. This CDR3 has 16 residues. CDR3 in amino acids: CASSAASGGAPDTQYF. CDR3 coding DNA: TGTGCCAGCAGCGCGGCTAGCGGGGGGGCCCCAGATACGCAGTATTTT. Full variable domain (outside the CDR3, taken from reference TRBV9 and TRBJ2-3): DSGVTQTPKHLITATGQRVTLRCSPRSGDLSVYWYQQSLDQGLQFLIQYYNGEERAKGNILERFSAQQFPDLHSELNLSSLELGDSALYFCASSAASGGAPDTQYFGPGTRLTVL.

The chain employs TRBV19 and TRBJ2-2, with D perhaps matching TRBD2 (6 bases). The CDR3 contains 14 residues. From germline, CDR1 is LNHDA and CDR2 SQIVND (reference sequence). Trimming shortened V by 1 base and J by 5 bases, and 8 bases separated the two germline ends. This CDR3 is CASSIGTTTGELFF. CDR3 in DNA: TGTGCCAGTAGTATAGGGACTACTACCGGGGAGCTGTTTTTT.

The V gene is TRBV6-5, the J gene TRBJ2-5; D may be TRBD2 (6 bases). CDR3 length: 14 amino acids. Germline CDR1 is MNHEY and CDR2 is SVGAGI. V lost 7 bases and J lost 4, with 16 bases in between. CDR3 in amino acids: CASTLEVGRETQYF. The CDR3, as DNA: TGTGCCAGCACCCTGGAAGTCGGGAGAGAGACCCAGTACTTC.

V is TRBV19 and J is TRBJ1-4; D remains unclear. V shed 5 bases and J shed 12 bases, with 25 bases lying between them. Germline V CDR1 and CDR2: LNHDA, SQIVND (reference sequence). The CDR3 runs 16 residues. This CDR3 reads CASSPINHVGVGELFF. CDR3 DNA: TGTGCCAGTAGTCCCATAAACCACGTCGGAGTCGGGGAACTGTTTTTT.